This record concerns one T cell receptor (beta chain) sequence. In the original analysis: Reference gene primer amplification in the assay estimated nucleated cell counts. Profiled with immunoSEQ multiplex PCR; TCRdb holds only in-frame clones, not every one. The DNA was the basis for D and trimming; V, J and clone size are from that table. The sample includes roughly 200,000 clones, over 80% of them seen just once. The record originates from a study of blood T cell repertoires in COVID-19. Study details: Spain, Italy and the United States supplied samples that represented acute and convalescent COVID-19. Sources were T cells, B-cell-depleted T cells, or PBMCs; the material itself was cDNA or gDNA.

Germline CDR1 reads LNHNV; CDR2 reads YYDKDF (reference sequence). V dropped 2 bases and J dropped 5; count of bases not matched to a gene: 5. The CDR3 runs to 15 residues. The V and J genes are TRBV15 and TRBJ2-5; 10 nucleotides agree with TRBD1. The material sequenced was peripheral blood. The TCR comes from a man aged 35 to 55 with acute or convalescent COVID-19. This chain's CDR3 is CATSRPGTGVETQYF. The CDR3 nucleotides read TGTGCCACCAGCAGACCCGGGACAGGGGTCGAGACCCAGTACTTC.